These 20 T cell receptor beta chains came from one sample sequenced in a study of blood T cell repertoires in COVID-19. The protocol was immunoSEQ multiplex PCR, while the TCRdb copy is restricted to in-frame clones and leaves out a portion. This sample has around 310,000 clones, with approximately 88% found just once. Sequences were obtained from PBMCs or T cells enriched from blood (not recorded which). These receptors all come from a man aged 30 to 45 who had recovered from COVID-19.

This sequence joins TRBV15 and TRBJ2-1; a weak D match, TRBD2 (6 bases). Germline V CDR1 and CDR2: LNHNV, YYDKDF (reference sequence). The germline V and J ends were trimmed by 0 bases and 5 bases, with 8 bases remaining between them. The CDR3 runs to 14 residues. The CDR3 DNA reads as TGTGCCACCAGCAGAGAGCGGGGAGACAATGAGCAGTTCTTC. Translating it yields CATSRERGDNEQFF.

This chain links TRBV6-5 with TRBJ2-3, with 8 bases aligning to TRBD1. Germline assignment: CDR1 MNHEY and CDR2 SVGAGI. This CDR3 has 15 residues. V shed 0 bases, J shed 4 bases, and the junction held 3 bases outside the gene matches. The CDR3 loop is CASSYSWTGSDTQYF. The CDR3 coding sequence is TGTGCCAGCAGTTACTCGTGGACAGGGTCAGATACGCAGTATTTT.

This chain links TRBV5-1 with TRBJ1-5, with a tentative D call TRBD1 (6 bases). The CDR3 runs to 13 residues. Germline V gene sequence: CDR1 SGHRS, CDR2 YFSETQ. V lost 4 bases to trimming and J lost 5 bases, with 10 bases between them. CDR3: CASSRQVDQPQHF. CDR3 nucleotides: TGCGCCAGCAGCCGACAGGTCGATCAGCCCCAGCATTTT.

The chain uses TRBV3-1 (or the pseudogene TRBV3-2) and TRBJ1-1; D call uncertain. The CDR3 contains 14 residues. Trimming removed 0 bases at V and 2 bases at J, with 7 bases between. Germline V gene sequence: CDR1 LGHDT, CDR2 YNNKEL (reference sequence). In nucleotides, the CDR3 is TGTGCCAGCAGCCAAGAGCAGAAAAACACTGAAGCTTTCTTT. It is translated as CASSQEQKNTEAFF.

The V call is TRBV28, the J call TRBJ1-1; D possibly corresponds to TRBD1 (5 bases). Trimming shortened V by 3 bases and J by 0 bases, and 8 bases separated the two germline ends. CDR1 MDHEN and CDR2 SYDVKM come from the germline V gene. This CDR3 spans 14 amino acids. The CDR3 here is CASSFRDLNTEAFF. The CDR3 DNA is TGTGCCAGCAGTTTTCGGGACTTGAACACTGAAGCTTTCTTT.

In its sample, this clone was seen once. The genes are TRBV2 and TRBJ2-2; D ambiguous. The CDR3 has 13 residues. Trimming took 7 bases from V and 3 from J, leaving 9 bases between them. CDR1 is SNHLY and CDR2 is FYNNEI in the germline V gene. The CDR3 DNA reads as TGTGCCAGCAATGTAGTCTACACCGGGGAGCTGTTTTTT. Its protein is CASNVVYTGELFF. Based on the CDR3 plus reference TRBV2 and TRBJ2-2, the full variable domain is EPEVTQTPSHQVTQMGQEVILRCVPISNHLYFYWYRQILGQKVEFLVSFYNNEISEKSEIFDDQFSVERPDGSNFTLKIRSTKLEDSAMYFCASNVVYTGELFFGEGSRLTVL.

This chain connects TRBV6-5 to TRBJ1-1; 8 nucleotides line up with TRBD1. The CDR3 loop spans 15 amino acids. Germline V gene sequence: CDR1 MNHEY, CDR2 SVGAGI. V lost 6 bases to trimming and J lost 6 bases; unmatched junction nucleotides: 12. The CDR3 region has the DNA TGTGCCAGCAGGATGAATGCCGACAGGGGACCTGAAGCTTTCTTT. It yields the protein CASRMNADRGPEAFF.

In regard to this clone: The same CDR3 is also encoded by other DNA sequences in this sample. V is TRBV5-1 and J is TRBJ2-3, with a tentative D call TRBD1 (6 bases). Germline CDR1 is SGHRS and CDR2 is YFSETQ. This CDR3 contains 15 residues. Trimming took off 2 bases at V and 1 base at J, with 11 bases between the two ends. The CDR3 spells CASSFSGDRTDTQYF. The CDR3 DNA sequence: TGCGCCAGCAGCTTTTCAGGGGACCGCACAGATACGCAGTATTTT.

This chain uses TRBV27 with TRBJ1-4, with no clear D. The length of the CDR3 is 14 residues. The germline V gene encodes CDR1 MNHEY and CDR2 SMNVEV (reference sequence). V dropped 3 bases and J dropped 1 base, with 6 bases sitting between them. DNA of the CDR3: TGTGCCAGCAGTTTGAGGAGAACTAATGAAAAACTGTTTTTT. Protein product: CASSLRRTNEKLFF.

The chain uses TRBV28 and TRBJ1-1; no reliable D call. Trimming took 5 bases from V and 4 from J, leaving 8 bases between them. Germline V gene data show CDR1 as MDHEN and CDR2 as SYDVKM. The CDR3 extends over 12 amino acids. CDR3 bases: TGTGCCAGCAGTAGCGGGCCCACTGAAGCTTTCTTT. Its translation is CASSSGPTEAFF.

To note about this clone: The same CDR3 is also encoded by other DNA sequences in this sample. V is TRBV28 and J is TRBJ1-2, with D maybe TRBD1 (6 bases). This CDR3 spans 14 amino acids. V was pared by 5 bases and J by 2 bases, with 12 bases between. The germline V gene has CDR1 MDHEN and CDR2 SYDVKM. This CDR3 is CASSPLTGNYGYTF. CDR3 DNA: TGTGCCAGCAGTCCTCTGACAGGAAACTATGGCTACACCTTC.

The chain carries TRBV7-2 and TRBJ1-1; D remains unclear. This CDR3 is built from 10 residues. Germline-derived CDR1 and CDR2 are SGHTA and FQGNSA. The V and J ends lost 5 bases and 8 bases respectively, with 6 bases between them. The CDR3 sequence is CASSQLEAFF. The CDR3 region has the DNA TGTGCCAGCAGCCAACTAGAAGCTTTCTTT.

V is TRBV30 and J is TRBJ1-5, with TRBD1 as a possible D gene (5 bases). V was trimmed by 2 bases and J by 4 bases, leaving 15 bases between them. CDR1 is GTSNPN and CDR2 is SVGIG in the germline V gene (reference sequence). CDR3 size: 15 residues. The CDR3 coding sequence is TGTGCCTGGAGTTATGGGGACGGGAGAAATCAGCCCCAGCATTTT. This encodes CAWSYGDGRNQPQHF.

The V call is TRBV19, the J call TRBJ2-3; a possible D gene is TRBD2 (5 bases). The CDR3 consists of 16 residues. The germline gives CDR1 LNHDA, CDR2 SQIVND (reference sequence). Trimming stripped 4 bases from V and 6 bases from J, with 20 bases between. The DNA for the CDR3 is TGTGCCAGTAGTAAAACCGGGATTAGCGTGGTGGATACGCAGTATTTT. It specifies CASSKTGISVVDTQYF.

This rearrangement joins TRBV24-1 to TRBJ2-1; D gene ambiguous. V was cut by 8 bases and J by 5 bases, with 18 bases left in between. Germline assignment: CDR1 KGHDR and CDR2 SFDVKD. This CDR3 comprises 15 residues. CDR3 residues: CATMPDQARNNEQFF. CDR3 bases: TGTGCCACCATGCCGGATCAGGCCAGGAACAATGAGCAGTTCTTC.

The chain uses TRBV7-9 and TRBJ1-4; D is perhaps TRBD1 (6 bases). CDR3 length: 15 amino acids. Germline CDR1 and CDR2: SEHNR and FQNEAQ (reference sequence). V was trimmed by 6 bases and J by 6 bases, leaving 17 bases between them. CDR3 in amino acids: CASSSGLGADEKLFF. As DNA, the CDR3 is TGTGCCAGCAGTTCCGGGCTGGGGGCGGATGAAAAACTGTTTTTT.

The sample holds a few counts of this clone. The chain recombines TRBV11-3 with TRBJ2-3; perhaps TRBD1 as D (6 bases). This CDR3 has 16 residues. V lost 4 bases, J lost 0 bases, and 14 bases lay in between. In germline, CDR1 is SGHNT, CDR2 YENEEA. The CDR3 DNA sequence: TGTGCCAGCAGCTCTGGACAGTCACCTAGCACAGATACGCAGTATTTT. Encoded protein: CASSSGQSPSTDTQYF.

The table lists this clone with a few counts. The chain uses TRBV5-6 and TRBJ1-3, with D possibly matching TRBD1 (6 bases). Looked up from germline, CDR1 is SGHDT and CDR2 is YYEEEE. V shed 5 bases and J shed 0 bases, with 15 bases lying between them. The CDR3 spans 16 residues. The CDR3 spells CASSPTGPFSGNTIYF. CDR3 nucleotides: TGTGCCAGCAGTCCCACAGGGCCCTTCTCTGGAAACACCATATATTTT.

The gene calls are TRBV18 and TRBJ1-1; TRBD1 agrees at 7 bases. J was trimmed by 0 bases and V by 1 base; bases with no gene match: 5. Germline CDR1 and CDR2: KGHSH and LQKENI. The CDR3 contains 16 residues. The CDR3 reads CASSPRAGTVNTEAFF. Here the CDR3 DNA reads TGTGCCAGCTCACCACGGGCCGGGACAGTGAACACTGAAGCTTTCTTT.

The chain combines TRBV19 with TRBJ1-5, with D uncertain. This CDR3 comprises 15 residues. V lost 1 base and J lost 3, with 10 bases in between. Germline-derived CDR1 and CDR2 are LNHDA and SQIVND (reference sequence). CDR3 residues: CASSIGAGSNQPQHF. The CDR3, as DNA: TGTGCCAGTAGTATAGGGGCGGGGTCCAATCAGCCCCAGCATTTT.